These 24 T cell receptor beta chains were all obtained from the same sample, sequenced in a study of T cell repertoires in aging, cancer and after chemotherapy. TCR beta rearrangements were amplified from peripheral blood genomic DNA. TRB rearrangements spanning V, D and J were amplified using mixed TRB-A/B primers. TCRdb called the multiplex PCR reads again in MiXCR, with one record for every CDR3 protein. The profile covers 1,700 or so distinct CDR3 sequences, with 22% appearing a single time and 50% to 75% taken by the ten largest. Sequencing used blood. The receptors were gathered from a human donor with a blood cancer.

In its sample, this clonotype is medium-sized. The rearrangement uses TRBV15 and TRBJ2-5; D is ambiguous. The V and J ends lost 0 bases and 4 bases respectively, with 12 bases between them. CDR3 length equals 15 residues. Germline values: CDR1 LNHNV, CDR2 YYDKDF (reference sequence). CDR3 sequence (DNA): TGTGCCACCAGCAGAGATCAGCTAGTTGGAGAGACCCAGTACTTC. Its translation: CATSRDQLVGETQYF.

The chain carries TRBV5-4 and TRBJ2-1; D may be TRBD1 (6 bases). CDR1 and CDR2 from the germline V gene are SGHNT and YYREEE (reference sequence). This CDR3 spans 14 amino acids. Between the trimmed V and J ends, which lost 4 bases and 6 bases, there was a span of 14 bases. CDR3 residues: CASSLKTGTNEQFF. CDR3 sequence (DNA): TGTGCCAGCAGCCTCAAGACAGGAACCAATGAGCAGTTCTTC.

This clonotype is medium-sized within its sample. CDR3 sequence reads: CASSYSGTSQPPDTQYF. The CDR3 bases are TGTGCCAGCAGTTACTCCGGGACTAGCCAACCCCCAGATACGCAGTATTTT. The gene calls are TRBV6-5 and TRBJ2-3, with 9 bases fitting TRBD2. The germline CDR1 and CDR2 sequences are MNHEY and SVGAGI. With V trimmed by 0 bases and J by 4 bases, 8 bases remained unmatched. The CDR3 is made up of 17 amino acids.

The sample holds a few counts of this clonotype. This chain's CDR3 is CASLKGGYTDTQYF. The CDR3 DNA sequence: TGTGCCAGCCTTAAGGGGGGATACACAGATACGCAGTATTTT. This chain connects TRBV12-3 or TRBV12-4 to TRBJ2-3; the D call may be TRBD1 or TRBD2 (6 bases each). The CDR3 runs to 14 residues. V was trimmed by 8 bases and J by 2 bases, leaving 14 bases between them.

The V gene is TRBV28, the J gene TRBJ2-4; 7 bases map to TRBD1. Germline V lookup: CDR1 MDHEN, CDR2 SYDVKM. V shed 3 bases, J shed 12 bases, and the junction held 14 bases outside the gene matches. CDR3 length: 15 residues. The chain's CDR3 is CASSFRIRKQGTQYF. Here the CDR3 DNA reads TGTGCCAGCAGTTTCCGAATTAGAAAACAGGGGACTCAGTACTTC.

V and J are TRBV11-2 and TRBJ2-1; 8 nucleotides agree with TRBD2. This CDR3 is built from 15 residues. Trimming cost V 4 bases and J 5 bases; bases outside gene matches: 7. Germline values: CDR1 SGHAT, CDR2 FQNNGV. In DNA, the CDR3 is TGTGCCAGCAGCTCTCGGGAGGGCAGGAACAATGAGCAGTTCTTC. Protein: CASSSREGRNNEQFF.

This clonotype is labeled medium-sized. The CDR3 coding sequence is TGTGCCAGCAGTACACATGACACCTATGGCTACACCTTC. Translating it yields CASSTHDTYGYTF. The gene calls are TRBV12-3 or TRBV12-4 and TRBJ1-2; D gene ambiguous. V was shortened by 5 bases and J by 4 bases, with 11 bases between the two germline ends. This CDR3 has 13 residues.

This clonotype was seen only a few times. The chain employs TRBV10-3 and TRBJ2-7, with D possibly TRBD2 on 6 matching bases. This CDR3 contains 16 residues. CDR1 and CDR2 from the germline V gene are ENHRY and SYGVKD. Trimming removed 0 bases at V and 0 bases at J, with 12 bases between. CDR3 sequence reads: CAISESLGGLSYEQYF. The CDR3 DNA sequence: TGTGCCATCAGTGAGTCCCTGGGGGGTCTCTCCTACGAGCAGTACTTC.

This clonotype is judged medium-sized. The rearrangement joins TRBV12-3 or TRBV12-4 to TRBJ2-2; TRBD2 matches 16 bases. This CDR3 has 16 amino acids. V lost 6 bases and J lost 6; bases outside the gene matches: 4. This CDR3 is CASRQGTSGRAGELFF. CDR3 in DNA: TGTGCCAGCAGACAAGGGACTAGCGGGAGGGCCGGGGAGCTGTTTTTT.

The chain joins TRBV14 to TRBJ1-4; D unresolved. Deletions cut 0 bases from V and 0 bases from J, with 11 bases between. Looked up from germline, CDR1 is SGHDN and CDR2 is FVKESK. The CDR3 consists of 17 residues. Written as DNA, the CDR3 is TGTGCCAGCAGCCAAGAATACGGCACTGCAACTAATGAAAAACTGTTTTTT. Its protein is CASSQEYGTATNEKLFF. Variable domain in full (rest from reference TRBV14 and TRBJ1-4): EAGVTQFPSHSVIEKGQTVTLRCDPISGHDNLYWYRRVMGKEIKFLLHFVKESKQDESGMPNNRFLAERTGGTYSTLKVQPAELEDSGVYFCASSQEYGTATNEKLFFGSGTQLSVL.

By frequency in the sample, this clonotype is medium-sized. The chain links TRBV18 to TRBJ2-6, with TRBD2 matching 9 bases. V gave up 0 bases and J gave up 4 bases; unmatched junction bases: 10. This CDR3 is built from 19 residues. Germline CDR1 is KGHSH and CDR2 is LQKENI. CDR3 nucleotides: TGTGCCAGCTCACCACCTCCGGGACTAGCCAACCTCGGGGCCAACGTCCTGACTTTC. Translated, it gives CASSPPPGLANLGANVLTF.

This clonotype is medium-sized (0.01 to 0.1%) in the sample. The genes are TRBV7-9 and TRBJ1-4, with D perhaps TRBD1 (6 bases). The CDR3 length is 15 residues. Trimming pared 5 bases from V and 8 bases from J, leaving 18 bases between. Germline CDR1 is SEHNR and CDR2 is FQNEAQ (reference sequence). DNA of the CDR3: TGTGCCAGCAGCCCCAAAGGCCAGGGGAGGGAAAAACTGTTTTTT. Amino acids: CASSPKGQGREKLFF.

Judged by abundance, this clonotype is medium-sized. The genes are TRBV30 and TRBJ2-1; 10 bases fit TRBD1. The CDR3 totals 14 residues. Trimming at V came to 5 bases and at J to 6 bases, leaving 7 bases not matched to a gene. Germline lookup yields CDR1 GTSNPN and CDR2 SVGIG (reference sequence). CDR3 amino acids: CAWHGGQGSNEQFF. DNA for the CDR3: TGTGCCTGGCATGGGGGACAGGGGAGCAATGAGCAGTTCTTC.

The V call is TRBV6-2 or TRBV6-3, the J call TRBJ1-4; D is undetermined. Trimming left V 9 bases short and J 5 bases short, with 16 bases between. This CDR3 has 14 amino acids. The germline V gene encodes CDR1 MNHEY and CDR2 SVGEGT. The CDR3 protein is CARGSADKNEKLFF. The DNA for the CDR3 is TGTGCCAGGGGGTCGGCCGATAAGAATGAAAAACTGTTTTTT.

This clonotype is labeled as medium-sized. This chain connects TRBV5-6 to TRBJ2-3; unclear D gene. Germline V gives CDR1 SGHDT, CDR2 YYEEEE. The CDR3 has 13 residues. V lost 4 bases and J lost 4, with 10 bases in between. The CDR3 loop reads CASSPDWADTQYF. In DNA form, the CDR3 reads TGTGCCAGCAGCCCGGATTGGGCAGATACGCAGTATTTT.

This clonotype showed up just a few times. The chain employs TRBV7-2 and TRBJ2-1; possibly TRBD1 for D (5 bases). The CDR3 extends over 14 amino acids. Per germline, CDR1 SGHTA and CDR2 FQGNSA. The germline V and J ends were trimmed by 5 bases and 10 bases, with 18 bases remaining between them. This CDR3 reads CASSPIAGWGEQFF. The DNA of the CDR3 is TGTGCCAGCAGCCCGATTGCAGGATGGGGCGAGCAGTTCTTC.

This clonotype has just one count. This chain uses TRBV30 with TRBJ1-2; D remains unclear. Trimming pared 3 bases from V and 8 bases from J, leaving 10 bases between. The CDR3 covers 11 residues. CDR1 and CDR2 from the germline V gene are GTSNPN and SVGIG (reference sequence). CDR3 sequence (DNA): TGTGCCTGGAGAACCAATGGAGGCTACACCTTC. This codes for CAWRTNGGYTF.

In its sample, this clonotype was seen a few times. The V call is TRBV4-2, the J call TRBJ2-1; D possibly corresponds to TRBD2 (5 bases). The CDR3 extends over 15 amino acids. From germline, CDR1 is LGHNA and CDR2 YNFKEQ. V shed 1 base and J shed 0 bases, with 7 bases lying between them. The CDR3: CASSQGESSYNEQFF. The DNA of the CDR3 is TGTGCCAGCAGCCAAGGGGAGAGCTCCTACAATGAGCAGTTCTTC.

The sample holds a few counts of this clonotype. The chain has TRBV7-2 and TRBJ2-7, with TRBD1 matching 9 bases. V shed 4 bases and J 3 bases; nucleotides not matched to a gene: 7. The germline V gene encodes CDR1 SGHTA and CDR2 FQGNSA. The CDR3 spans 15 residues. The CDR3 coding sequence is TGTGCCAGCAGCTACCGGGACAGGGAATACTACGAGCAGTACTTC. Translation: CASSYRDREYYEQYF.

This clonotype was observed a handful of times. V usage is TRBV15 and J usage is TRBJ2-1, with 10 bases identical to TRBD2. From germline, CDR1 is LNHNV and CDR2 YYDKDF (reference sequence). The CDR3 is 19 amino acids. J lost 0 bases, V lost 0 bases, and 8 bases had no gene match. This chain's CDR3 is CATSRDRGTSEYSYNEQFF. CDR3 DNA: TGTGCCACCAGCAGAGATAGGGGGACTAGCGAGTACTCCTACAATGAGCAGTTCTTC.

The chain links TRBV6-5 to TRBJ2-7; either TRBD1 or TRBD2 may supply D (7 bases each). Trimming left V 6 bases short and J 3 bases short, with 15 bases between. Germline loops: CDR1 MNHEY, CDR2 SVGAGI. The CDR3 covers 14 residues. CDR3 in amino acids: CASSSTGRDYEQYF. CDR3 sequence (DNA): TGTGCCAGCAGCTCGACAGGGAGGGACTACGAGCAGTACTTC.

This clonotype qualifies as large. The chain recombines TRBV6-5 with TRBJ1-2; 8 positions match TRBD1. The CDR3 totals 13 residues. The germline CDR1 and CDR2 sequences are MNHEY and SVGAGI. The ends lost 6 bases at V and 4 bases at J; junction bases unmatched: 4. CDR3 DNA sequence: TGTGCCAGCAGCAGGACAGGGAGCTATGGCTACACCTTC. This gives the protein CASSRTGSYGYTF.

This clonotype is classed as medium-sized. The chain combines TRBV6-1 with TRBJ2-7; TRBD1 aligns across 7 bases. V was clipped by 2 bases and J by 2 bases; unmatched bases: 6. This CDR3 spans 15 amino acids. Germline assignment: CDR1 MNHNS and CDR2 SASEGT. CDR3: CASSERGTVPYEQYF. CDR3 coding DNA: TGTGCCAGCAGTGAAAGAGGGACAGTGCCCTACGAGCAGTACTTC.

In its sample, this clonotype ranks as medium-sized. This chain joins TRBV6-5 and TRBJ1-1, with a weak D call TRBD1 (5 bases). Germline CDR1 and CDR2: MNHEY and SVGAGI. This CDR3 contains 15 residues. V lost 0 bases and J 0 bases, leaving 8 bases between the germline ends. DNA of the CDR3: TGTGCCAGCAGTTACTCCGACAGCATGAACACTGAAGCTTTCTTT. Protein: CASSYSDSMNTEAFF.